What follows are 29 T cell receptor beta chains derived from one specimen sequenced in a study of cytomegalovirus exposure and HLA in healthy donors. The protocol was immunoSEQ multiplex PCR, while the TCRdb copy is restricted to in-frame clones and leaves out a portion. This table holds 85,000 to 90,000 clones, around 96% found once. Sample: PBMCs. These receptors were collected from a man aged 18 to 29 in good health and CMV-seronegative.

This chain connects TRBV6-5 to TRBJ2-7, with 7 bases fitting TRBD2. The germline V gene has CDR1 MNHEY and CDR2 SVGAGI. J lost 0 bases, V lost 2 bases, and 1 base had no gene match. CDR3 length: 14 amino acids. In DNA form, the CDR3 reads TGTGCCAGCAGTTACACGGGGGGCTCCTACGAGCAGTACTTC. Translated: CASSYTGGSYEQYF.

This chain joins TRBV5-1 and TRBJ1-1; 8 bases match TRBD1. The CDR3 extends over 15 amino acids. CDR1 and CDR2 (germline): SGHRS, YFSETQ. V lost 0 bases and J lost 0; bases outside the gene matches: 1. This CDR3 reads CASSLGQGMNTEAFF. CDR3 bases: TGCGCCAGCAGCTTGGGACAGGGGATGAACACTGAAGCTTTCTTT.

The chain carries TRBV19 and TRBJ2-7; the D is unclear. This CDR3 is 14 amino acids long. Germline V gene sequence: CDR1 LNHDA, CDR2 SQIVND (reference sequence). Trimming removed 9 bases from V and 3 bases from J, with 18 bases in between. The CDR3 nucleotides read TGTGCCAGACCCTCGAGCGAACCATACTACGAGCAGTACTTC. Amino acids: CARPSSEPYYEQYF.

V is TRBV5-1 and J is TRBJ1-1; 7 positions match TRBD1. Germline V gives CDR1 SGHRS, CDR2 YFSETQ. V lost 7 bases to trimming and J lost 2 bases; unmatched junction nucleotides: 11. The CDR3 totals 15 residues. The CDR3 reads CASGTDGTANTEAFF. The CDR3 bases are TGCGCCAGCGGAACCGACGGGACAGCAAACACTGAAGCTTTCTTT.

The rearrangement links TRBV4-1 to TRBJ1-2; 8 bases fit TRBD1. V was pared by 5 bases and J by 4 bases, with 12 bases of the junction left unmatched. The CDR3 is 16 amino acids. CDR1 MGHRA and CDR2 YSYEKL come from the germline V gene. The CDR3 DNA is TGCGCCAGCAGCTCGTCGGCCGGACAGGGATTCTATGGCTACACCTTC. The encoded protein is CASSSSAGQGFYGYTF.

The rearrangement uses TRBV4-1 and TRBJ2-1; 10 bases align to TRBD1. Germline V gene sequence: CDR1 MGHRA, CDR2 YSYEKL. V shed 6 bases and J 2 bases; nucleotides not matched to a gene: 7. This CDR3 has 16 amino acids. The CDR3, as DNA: TGCGCCAGCAGTCAAACCGGGACAGGGGCCTACAATGAGCAGTTCTTC. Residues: CASSQTGTGAYNEQFF.

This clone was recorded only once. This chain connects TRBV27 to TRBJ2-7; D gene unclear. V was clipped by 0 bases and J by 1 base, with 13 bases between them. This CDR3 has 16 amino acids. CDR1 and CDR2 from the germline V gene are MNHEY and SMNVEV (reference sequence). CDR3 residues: CASSLSAGALSYEQYF. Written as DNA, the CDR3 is TGTGCCAGCAGTTTATCCGCCGGAGCTTTATCCTACGAGCAGTACTTC.

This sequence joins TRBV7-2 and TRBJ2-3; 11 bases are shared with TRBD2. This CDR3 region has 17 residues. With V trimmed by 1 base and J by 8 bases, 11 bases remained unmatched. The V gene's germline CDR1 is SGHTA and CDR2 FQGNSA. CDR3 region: CASSLDSSGGLSGTQYF. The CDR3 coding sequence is TGTGCCAGCAGCTTAGATTCTAGCGGGGGGCTTTCCGGTACGCAGTATTTT. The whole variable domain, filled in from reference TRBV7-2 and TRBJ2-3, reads GAGVSQSPSNKVTEKGKDVELRCDPISGHTALYWYRQSLGQGLEFLIYFQGNSAPDKSGLPSDRFSAERTGGSVSTLTIQRTQQEDSAVYLCASSLDSSGGLSGTQYFGPGTRLTVL.

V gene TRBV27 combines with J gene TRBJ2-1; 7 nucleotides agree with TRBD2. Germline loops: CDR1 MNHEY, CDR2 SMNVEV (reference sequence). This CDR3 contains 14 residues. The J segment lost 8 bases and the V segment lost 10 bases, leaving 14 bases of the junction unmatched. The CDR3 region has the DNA TGTGCCACCTCACTCGGGGGGAGGGCGGATGAGCAGTTCTTC. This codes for CATSLGGRADEQFF.

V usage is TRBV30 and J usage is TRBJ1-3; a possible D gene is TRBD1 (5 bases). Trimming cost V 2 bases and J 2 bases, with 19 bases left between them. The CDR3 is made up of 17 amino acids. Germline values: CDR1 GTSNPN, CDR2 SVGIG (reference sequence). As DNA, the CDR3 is TGTGCCTGGAGTCCCATTTCGGGGGGTTTAGCTGGAAACACCATATATTTT. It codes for CAWSPISGGLAGNTIYF.

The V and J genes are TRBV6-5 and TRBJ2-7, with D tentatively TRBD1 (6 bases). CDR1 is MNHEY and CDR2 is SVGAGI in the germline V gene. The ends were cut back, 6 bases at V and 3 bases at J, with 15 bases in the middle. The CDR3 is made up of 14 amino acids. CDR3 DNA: TGTGCCAGCAGCCAAGGCAGGGGCCACTACGAGCAGTACGTC. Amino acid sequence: CASSQGRGHYEQYV.

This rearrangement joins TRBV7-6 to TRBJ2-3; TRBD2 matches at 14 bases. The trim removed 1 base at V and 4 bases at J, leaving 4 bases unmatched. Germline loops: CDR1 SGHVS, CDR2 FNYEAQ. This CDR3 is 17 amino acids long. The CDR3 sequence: CASSLGGLAGAADTQYF. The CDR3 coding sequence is TGTGCCAGCAGCTTAGGGGGACTAGCGGGAGCAGCAGATACGCAGTATTTT.

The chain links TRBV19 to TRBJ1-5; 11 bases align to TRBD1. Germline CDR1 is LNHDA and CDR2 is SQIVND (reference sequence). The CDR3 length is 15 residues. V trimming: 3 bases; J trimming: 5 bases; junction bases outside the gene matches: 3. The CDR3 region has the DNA TGTGCCAGTAGTATTGGACAGGGGGCTTATCAGCCCCAGCATTTT. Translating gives CASSIGQGAYQPQHF.

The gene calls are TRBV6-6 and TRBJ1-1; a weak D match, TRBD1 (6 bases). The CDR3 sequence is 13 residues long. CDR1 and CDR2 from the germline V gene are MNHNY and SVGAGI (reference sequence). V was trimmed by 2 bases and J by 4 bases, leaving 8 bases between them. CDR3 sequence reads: CASSYRDITEAFF. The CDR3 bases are TGTGCCAGCAGTTACCGGGACATCACTGAAGCTTTCTTT.

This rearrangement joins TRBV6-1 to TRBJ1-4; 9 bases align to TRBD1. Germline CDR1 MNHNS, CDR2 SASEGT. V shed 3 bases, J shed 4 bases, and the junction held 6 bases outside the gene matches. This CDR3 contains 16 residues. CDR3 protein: CASSEESGQGNEKLFF. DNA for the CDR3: TGTGCCAGCAGTGAGGAATCGGGACAGGGTAATGAAAAACTGTTTTTT.

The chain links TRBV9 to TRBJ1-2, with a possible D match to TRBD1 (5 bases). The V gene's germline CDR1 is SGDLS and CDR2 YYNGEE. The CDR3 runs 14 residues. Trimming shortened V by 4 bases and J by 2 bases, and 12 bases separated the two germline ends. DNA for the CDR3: TGTGCCAGCAGCCCCCAACCAGGGAACTATGGCTACACCTTC. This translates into CASSPQPGNYGYTF.

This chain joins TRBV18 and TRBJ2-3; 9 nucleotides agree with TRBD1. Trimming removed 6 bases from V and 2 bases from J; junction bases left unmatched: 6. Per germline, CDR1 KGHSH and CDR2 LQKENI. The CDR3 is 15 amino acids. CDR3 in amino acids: CASSWDREVTDTQYF. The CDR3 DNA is TGTGCCAGCTCTTGGGACAGGGAAGTCACAGATACGCAGTATTTT.

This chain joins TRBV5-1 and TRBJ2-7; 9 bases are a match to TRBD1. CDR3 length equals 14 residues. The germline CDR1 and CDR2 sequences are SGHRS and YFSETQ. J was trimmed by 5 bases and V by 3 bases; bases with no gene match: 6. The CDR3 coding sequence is TGCGCCAGCAGCTCGGGACAGGGTATCAACGAGCAGTACTTC. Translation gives CASSSGQGINEQYF.

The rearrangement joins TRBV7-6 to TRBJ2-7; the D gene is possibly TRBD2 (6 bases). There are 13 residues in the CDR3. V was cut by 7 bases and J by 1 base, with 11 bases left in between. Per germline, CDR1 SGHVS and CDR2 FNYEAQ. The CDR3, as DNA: TGTGCCAGCACCCGGGGGATTTCCTACGAGCAGTACTTC. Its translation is CASTRGISYEQYF.

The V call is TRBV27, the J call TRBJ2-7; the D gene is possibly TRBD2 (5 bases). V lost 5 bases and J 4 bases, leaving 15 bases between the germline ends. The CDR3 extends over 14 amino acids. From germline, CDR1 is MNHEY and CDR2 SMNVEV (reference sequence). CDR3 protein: CASSPTRRGYEQYV. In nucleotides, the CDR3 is TGTGCCAGCAGTCCTACGAGACGGGGATACGAGCAGTACGTC.

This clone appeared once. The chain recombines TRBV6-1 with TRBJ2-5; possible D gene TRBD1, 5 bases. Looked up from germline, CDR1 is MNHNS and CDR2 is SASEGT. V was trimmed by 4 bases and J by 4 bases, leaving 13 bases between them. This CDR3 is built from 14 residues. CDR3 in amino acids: CASSVSGPRETQYF. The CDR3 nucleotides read TGTGCCAGCAGTGTATCAGGGCCCAGAGAGACCCAGTACTTC.

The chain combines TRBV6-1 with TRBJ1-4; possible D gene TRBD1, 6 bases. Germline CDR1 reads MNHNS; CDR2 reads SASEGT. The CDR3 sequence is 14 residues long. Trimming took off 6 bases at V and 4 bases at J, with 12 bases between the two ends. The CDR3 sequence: CASRLQGYNEKLFF. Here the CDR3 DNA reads TGTGCCAGCAGACTACAGGGCTATAATGAAAAACTGTTTTTT.

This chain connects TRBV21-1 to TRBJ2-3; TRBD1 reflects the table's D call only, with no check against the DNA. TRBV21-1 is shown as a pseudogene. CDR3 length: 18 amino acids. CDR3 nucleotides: TGTGCCAGCAGCAAAGAAGGAACAGGGGGCATGGGCACAGATACGCAGTATTTT. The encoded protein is CASSKEGTGGMGTDTQYF.

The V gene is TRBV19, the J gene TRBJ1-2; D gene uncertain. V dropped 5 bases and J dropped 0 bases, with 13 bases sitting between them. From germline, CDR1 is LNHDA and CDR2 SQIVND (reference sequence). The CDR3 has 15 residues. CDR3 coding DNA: TGTGCCAGTAGTCCTCTGGGCCATACTAACTATGGCTACACCTTC. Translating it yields CASSPLGHTNYGYTF. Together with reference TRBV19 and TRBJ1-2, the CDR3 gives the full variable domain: DGGITQSPKYLFRKEGQNVTLSCEQNLNHDAMYWYRQDPGQGLRLIYYSQIVNDFQKGDIAEGYSVSREKKESFPLTVTSAQKNPTAFYLCASSPLGHTNYGYTFGSGTRLTVV.

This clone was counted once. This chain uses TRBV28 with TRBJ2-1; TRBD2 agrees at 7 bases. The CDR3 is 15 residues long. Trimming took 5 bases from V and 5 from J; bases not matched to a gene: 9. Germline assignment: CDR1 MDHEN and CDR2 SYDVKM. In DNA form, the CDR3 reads TGTGCCAGCAGTGTTATGCTAGCGGAGAACAATGAGCAGTTCTTC. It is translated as CASSVMLAENNEQFF.

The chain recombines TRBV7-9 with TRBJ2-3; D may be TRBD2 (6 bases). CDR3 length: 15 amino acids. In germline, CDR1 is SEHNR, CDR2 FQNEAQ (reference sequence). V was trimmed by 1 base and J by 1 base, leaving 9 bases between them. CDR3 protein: CASSLDPSGTDTQYF. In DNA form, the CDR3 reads TGTGCCAGCAGCTTAGACCCTAGCGGCACAGATACGCAGTATTTT.

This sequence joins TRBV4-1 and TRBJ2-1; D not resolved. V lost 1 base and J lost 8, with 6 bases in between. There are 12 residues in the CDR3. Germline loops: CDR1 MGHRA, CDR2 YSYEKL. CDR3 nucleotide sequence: TGCGCCAGCAGCCAAGTATTCCATGAGCAGTTCTTC. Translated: CASSQVFHEQFF.

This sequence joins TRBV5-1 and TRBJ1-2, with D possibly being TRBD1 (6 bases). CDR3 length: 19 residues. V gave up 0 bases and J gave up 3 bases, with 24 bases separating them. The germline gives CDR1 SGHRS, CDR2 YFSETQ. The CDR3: CASSLGDYRQGRGHYGYTF. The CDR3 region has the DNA TGCGCCAGCAGCTTGGGAGACTACAGGCAGGGGAGGGGTCACTATGGCTACACCTTC.

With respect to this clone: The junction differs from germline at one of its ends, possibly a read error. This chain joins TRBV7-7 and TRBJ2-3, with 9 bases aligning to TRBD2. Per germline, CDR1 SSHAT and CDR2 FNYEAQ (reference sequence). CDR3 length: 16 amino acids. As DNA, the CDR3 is TGTGCTAGCAGCTTAGACGCGGGAGGGATCACAGATACGCAGTATTTT. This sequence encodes CASSLDAGGITDTQYF.